The rows below give T cell receptor beta chains drawn from one sample of a study of blood T cell repertoires in COVID-19. The method was immunoSEQ multiplex PCR; TCRdb's version includes in-frame clones alone and lacks a portion of them. The repertoire includes under 250,000 clones, around 83% of them detected once, and around 7.9% sits in the top ten. The sample comprised peripheral blood. The receptors were sampled from a man aged 35 to 55 with active or convalescent COVID-19. Each CDR3 is given with its conserved first and last residue. Fields, in order: V gene, D gene, J gene, clone size, CDR3 protein, CDR3 DNA. D genes are given only for firm matches. Clone sizes are given selectively: once, few, many, or a class where the clone is expanded.

TRBV28	NA	TRBJ1-2	NA	CASSYGGTNQNYGYTF	TGTGCCAGCAGTTACGGGGGGACTAACCAGAACTATGGCTACACCTTC
TRBV6-1	NA	TRBJ2-7	NA	CASSDIYEQYF	TGTGCCAGCAGTGATATCTACGAGCAGTACTTC
TRBV4-2	TRBD1	TRBJ2-7	NA	CASSQEDRGAYEQYF	TGTGCCAGCAGCCAAGAGGACAGGGGAGCCTACGAGCAGTACTTC
TRBV19	TRBD1	TRBJ1-2	few	CASSWGRTGSLRRGYTF	TGTGCCAGTAGTTGGGGTCGGACAGGGTCTTTGAGGAGAGGCTACACCTTC
TRBV6-5	TRBD1	TRBJ1-5	NA	CASSRTGTGNQPQHF	TGTGCCAGCAGCCGGACAGGGACCGGCAATCAGCCCCAGCATTTT
TRBV30	TRBD1	TRBJ1-6	once	CAWSVSRGRISPLHF	TGTGCCTGGAGTGTATCCAGGGGGCGGATTTCACCCCTCCACTTT
TRBV4-3	NA	TRBJ1-1	NA	CASSQEKKDRGRIHTEAFF	TGCGCCAGCAGCCAAGAAAAAAAAGATAGGGGTCGTATCCACACTGAAGCTTTCTTT
TRBV6-5	TRBD2	TRBJ2-7	NA	CASIRDYSRREQYF	TGTGCCAGCATCCGGGACTACTCTAGACGTGAGCAGTACTTC
TRBV18	TRBD1	TRBJ1-5	NA	CASSWDRVGLNQPQHF	TGTGCCAGCTCATGGGACAGGGTGGGTCTCAATCAGCCCCAGCATTTT
TRBV18	NA	TRBJ1-2	NA	CATWGDYGYTF	TGTGCCACCTGGGGAGACTATGGCTACACCTTC
TRBV18	TRBD2	TRBJ2-2	NA	CASSPPGTRGTGELFF	TGTGCCAGCTCACCGCCCGGGACTAGAGGCACCGGGGAGCTGTTTTTT
TRBV7-9	NA	TRBJ2-7	few	CASSLGRDGSYEQYF	TGTGCCAGCAGCTTAGGCAGGGATGGTTCCTACGAGCAGTACTTC
TRBV6-5	TRBD2	TRBJ2-7	NA	CASSYSTSGSYEQYF	TGTGCCAGCAGTTACTCGACTAGCGGATCCTACGAGCAGTACTTC
TRBV19	TRBD1	TRBJ2-7	NA	CASSVSPGQGMGTSTYEQYF	TGTGCCAGTAGTGTTAGCCCCGGACAGGGTATGGGTACTTCAACCTACGAGCAGTACTTC
TRBV25-1	TRBD1	TRBJ1-2	NA	CASSESDRGGYTF	TGTGCCAGCAGTGAATCGGACAGGGGTGGCTACACCTTC
TRBV9	TRBD1	TRBJ2-7	once	CASSPHRGPSHEQYF	TGTGCCAGCAGCCCCCACAGGGGACCCTCCCACGAGCAGTACTTC
TRBV5-8	NA	TRBJ1-2	few	CASSLIGEDGYTF	TGTGCCAGCAGCTTGATAGGGGAGGATGGCTACACCTTC
TRBV4-2	NA	TRBJ2-7	NA	CASSQDLRLDYEQYF	TGTGCCAGCAGCCAGGATCTTCGCCTAGACTACGAGCAGTACTTC
TRBV2	NA	TRBJ2-7	once	CASSFLESSYEQYF	TGTGCCAGCAGTTTCCTTGAGAGCTCCTACGAGCAGTACTTC
TRBV19	TRBD1	TRBJ1-2	few	CASSIDPRQGDGYTF	TGTGCCAGTAGTATAGACCCACGACAGGGGGATGGCTACACCTTC
TRBV19	NA	TRBJ1-5	NA	CASSIKDRGQPQHF	TGTGCCAGTAGTATTAAGGATCGCGGTCAGCCCCAGCATTTT
TRBV6-5	TRBD1	TRBJ2-7	few	CASKGTGTGTYEQYF	TGTGCCAGCAAGGGGACGGGGACAGGGACCTACGAGCAGTACTTC
TRBV24-1	TRBD1	TRBJ2-5	NA	CATSDPGTGVTETQYF	TGTGCCACCAGTGACCCTGGGACAGGGGTTACGGAGACCCAGTACTTC
TRBV2	NA	TRBJ1-2	NA	CASRQGFEGYTF	TGTGCCAGCAGGCAGGGATTCGAGGGCTACACCTTC
TRBV5-5	TRBD1	TRBJ2-1	NA	CASSLESGGSRNEQFF	TGTGCCAGCAGCTTGGAGTCAGGGGGAAGTCGCAATGAGCAGTTCTTC
TRBV5-1	NA	TRBJ2-2	NA	CASSFNSNTGELFF	TGCGCCAGCAGCTTTAACAGCAACACCGGGGAGCTGTTTTTT